This T cell receptor beta chain emerged from a study of STAT5B mutations in CD4+ large granular lymphocyte leukemia. Study outcomes and limitations: Patient CD4-sorted repertoires looked more clonal than healthy CD4+ repertoires, even without putative leukemic clones.

CDR3 length equals 13 residues. The V end lost 0 bases, the J end lost 14 bases, and 17 bases lay between the germline ends. The table came from immunoSEQ multiplex PCR; TCRdb's copy has only in-frame clones and leaves some out. Found here are 30,000 or so clones, around four fifths of them singletons; the top ten hold around 4.4%. In its sample, this clone was seen once. What it recognizes is unknown. The gene calls are TRBV5-7 and TRBJ1-1; the D gene is possibly TRBD1 (6 bases). TRBV5-7 is an open reading frame whose function is uncertain. The specimen was CD4+ T cells from blood buffy coats. The source is a human donor in good health. The chain's CDR3 is CASSLGSLTGTFF. The CDR3 region has the DNA TGTGCCAGCAGCTTGGGGAGCCTTACAGGGACCTTCTTT.